Each of the 21 T cell receptor beta chains below was sequenced from the same sample in a study of post-analysis software for immune sequencing data. General study results and limits: Four to six TRBV segments, including TRBV5-6, TRBV5-1 and TRBV20-1, were more frequent in patients than controls.

Unique molecular identifiers had been added to the TCR beta cDNA libraries. Each CDR3 protein is one row after TCRdb ran MiXCR on the PCR reads. The repertoire consists of fewer than 700,000 distinct CDR3 sequences, with about 40% occurring once and the leading ten covering 1.5% to 2%. Their recognized antigens are unknown. The sample consisted of blood. Receptors were obtained from a girl aged 10 to 17 with multiple sclerosis.

V usage is TRBV12-3 or TRBV12-4 and J usage is TRBJ1-5; D is ambiguous. V was pared by 9 bases and J by 0 bases, with 15 bases between. This CDR3 is 15 amino acids long. The CDR3, as DNA: TGTGCCAGTCGCCGGAAGCTTAATAGCAATCAGCCCCAGCATTTT. Translated: CASRRKLNSNQPQHF.

Only a few counts were recorded for this clonotype. This chain uses TRBV5-1 with TRBJ2-4; possible D gene TRBD2, 6 bases. Germline V gene sequence: CDR1 SGHRS, CDR2 YFSETQ. CDR3 length equals 14 residues. V lost 4 bases to trimming and J lost 5 bases, with 13 bases between them. The CDR3 DNA follows: TGCGCCAGCAGCGTGGGGTCTAGCGAAAACATTCAGTACTTC. Amino acid sequence: CASSVGSSENIQYF.

J is TRBJ1-5 and V is TRBV6-5, with TRBD1 as a possible D gene (5 bases). V was pared by 2 bases and J by 7 bases, with 15 bases between. Germline V gene data show CDR1 as MNHEY and CDR2 as SVGAGI. CDR3 length equals 15 residues. The CDR3 loop reads CASSYDASGAQPQHF. CDR3 sequence (DNA): TGTGCCAGCAGTTACGATGCTTCTGGGGCGCAGCCCCAGCATTTT.

There are a few counts of this clonotype. The chain employs TRBV7-8 and TRBJ2-5, with a possible D match to TRBD1 (6 bases). The CDR3 consists of 13 residues. The V gene's germline CDR1 is SGHVS and CDR2 FQNEAQ. V lost 5 bases to trimming and J lost 5 bases, with 12 bases between them. CDR3 sequence reads: CASSRTGLETQYF. The CDR3 coding sequence is TGTGCCAGCAGCCGAACAGGGTTGGAGACCCAGTACTTC. Full variable domain (outside the CDR3, taken from reference TRBV7-8 and TRBJ2-5): GAGVSQSPRYKVAKRGQDVALRCDPISGHVSLFWYQQALGQGPEFLTYFQNEAQLDKSGLPSDRFFAERPEGSVSTLKIQRTQQEDSAVYLCASSRTGLETQYFGPGTRLLVL.

The chain employs TRBV7-8 and TRBJ2-6; no clear D gene. V lost 5 bases to trimming and J lost 13 bases, with 9 bases between them. Germline V CDR1 and CDR2: SGHVS, FQNEAQ. CDR3 length: 11 amino acids. Here the CDR3 reads CASSPGVVLTF. The CDR3 nucleotides are TGTGCCAGCAGCCCGGGTGTTGTCCTGACTTTC.

The rearrangement joins TRBV7-9 to TRBJ1-5; 8 nucleotides match TRBD1. The CDR3 is 16 amino acids. Looked up from germline, CDR1 is SEHNR and CDR2 is FQNEAQ (reference sequence). With V trimmed by 5 bases and J by 4 bases, 10 bases remained unmatched. In nucleotides, the CDR3 is TGTGCCAGCAGCGCATGGGGACAGGAGAGAAATCAGCCCCAGCATTTT. Its protein product is CASSAWGQERNQPQHF.

The chain carries TRBV7-2 and TRBJ2-7; TRBD1 matches at 8 bases. After removal of 5 bases from V and 2 bases from J, the junction contained 8 bases not matched to a gene. The CDR3 consists of 15 residues. CDR1 is SGHTA and CDR2 is FQGNSA in the germline V gene. The CDR3 here is CASSISGGSAYEQYF. The CDR3 DNA is TGTGCCAGCAGCATCTCAGGGGGCTCGGCCTACGAGCAGTACTTC.

The chain links TRBV7-6 to TRBJ2-5, with D hard to call. The CDR3 runs 12 residues. Germline V gives CDR1 SGHVS, CDR2 FNYEAQ. Trimming removed 5 bases from V and 0 bases from J, with 4 bases in between. The CDR3 nucleotides read TGTGCCAGCAGCCAGTACCAAGAGACCCAGTACTTC. Translating it yields CASSQYQETQYF.

Concerning this clonotype: Germline and junction disagree at one end, which may indicate a read error. The rearrangement joins TRBV12-3 or TRBV12-4 to TRBJ2-1; a weak D match, TRBD2 (6 bases). CDR3 length: 19 amino acids. CDR3 in DNA: TGTGCCAGCAGCCTAGCTTTTAGGTTCTCGCTTAGCGGCTACAGTGAGCAGTTCTTC. Translation: CASSLAFRFSLSGYSEQFF.

This clonotype has more than one count but fewer than ten. A clone one base away is much larger, so this may be a read error. This chain uses TRBV20-1 with TRBJ2-1; D not resolved. The CDR3 sequence is 15 residues long. From germline, CDR1 is DFQATT and CDR2 SNEGSKA (reference sequence). The CDR3 DNA is TGCAGTGCTAGAGATCTCGAAATCTCCTGCAATGAGCAGTTCTTC. Amino acids: CSARDLEISCNEQFF.

The genes are TRBV6-1 and TRBJ2-5; TRBD1 aligns across 10 bases. Germline V lookup: CDR1 MNHNS, CDR2 SASEGT. The CDR3 sequence is 16 residues long. V trimming: 0 bases; J trimming: 6 bases; junction bases outside the gene matches: 7. The CDR3 loop is CASSEALTGGMKTQYF. CDR3 nucleotide sequence: TGTGCCAGCAGTGAAGCCCTGACAGGGGGCATGAAGACCCAGTACTTC.

The gene calls are TRBV6-2 or TRBV6-3 and TRBJ2-1; 8 nucleotides line up with TRBD2. This CDR3 is 14 amino acids long. Germline V gene lookup returns CDR1 MNHEY and CDR2 SVGEGT. The V and J ends lost 6 bases and 2 bases, in that order; junction bases with no gene match: 3. Here the CDR3 DNA reads TGTGCCAGCAGCGCAGCGGGGGCCTACAATGAGCAGTTCTTC. Residues: CASSAAGAYNEQFF.

A single count supports this clonotype. The rearrangement uses TRBV5-1 and TRBJ2-1, with D maybe TRBD1 (6 bases). The CDR3 covers 18 residues. V was cut by 0 bases and J by 8 bases, with 24 bases left in between. Looked up from germline, CDR1 is SGHRS and CDR2 is YFSETQ. This chain's CDR3 is CASSLAPRGAGELDEQFF. The CDR3 DNA is TGCGCCAGCAGCTTGGCCCCCAGAGGGGCAGGGGAATTAGATGAGCAGTTCTTC. Full variable domain (remainder filled in from reference TRBV5-1 and TRBJ2-1): KAGVTQTPRYLIKTRGQQVTLSCSPISGHRSVSWYQQTPGQGLQFLFEYFSETQRNKGNFPGRFSGRQFSNSRSEMNVSTLELGDSALYLCASSLAPRGAGELDEQFFGPGTRLTVL.

The chain links TRBV10-3 to TRBJ2-3; 8 bases are a match to TRBD1. V lost 10 bases, J lost 4 bases, and 7 bases stayed unmatched. Looked up from germline, CDR1 is ENHRY and CDR2 is SYGVKD. The CDR3 is 13 amino acids. This CDR3 reads CANSGGAADTQYF. DNA for the CDR3: TGTGCCAATTCAGGGGGCGCGGCAGATACGCAGTATTTT.

This clonotype was detected only once. The gene calls are TRBV6-6 and TRBJ1-1; D is possibly TRBD1 (5 bases). Germline V gene lookup returns CDR1 MNHNY and CDR2 SVGAGI (reference sequence). The length of the CDR3 is 16 residues. V dropped 4 bases and J dropped 3 bases, with 18 bases sitting between them. In DNA form, the CDR3 reads TGTGCCAGCAGTTCAAACGCTGGGGCTCGTGACACTGAAGCTTTCTTT. Amino acid sequence: CASSSNAGARDTEAFF.

The chain combines TRBV12-3 or TRBV12-4 with TRBJ1-5; D possibly corresponds to TRBD1 (5 bases). The CDR3 has 14 residues. The germline V and J ends were trimmed by 0 bases and 6 bases, with 9 bases remaining between them. The CDR3 nucleotides read TGTGCCAGCAGTTTAGCCCAGGGTTCTCAGCCCCAGCATTTT. Translation gives CASSLAQGSQPQHF.

This clonotype showed up just a few times. This chain uses TRBV12-3 or TRBV12-4 with TRBJ2-1, with TRBD2 matching 7 bases. The CDR3 is 12 amino acids. With 3 bases clipped from V and 13 bases from J, the junction kept 6 bases outside the gene matches. The CDR3 is CASSFAGAGQFF. The CDR3 bases are TGTGCCAGCAGTTTTGCGGGAGCAGGTCAGTTCTTC.

The chain uses TRBV20-1 and TRBJ2-3; a possible D gene is TRBD1 (6 bases). This CDR3 region has 14 residues. From germline, CDR1 is DFQATT and CDR2 SNEGSKA (reference sequence). V lost 5 bases and J lost 2, with 14 bases in between. The chain's CDR3 is CSAAQGSITDTQYF. As DNA, the CDR3 is TGCAGTGCTGCACAGGGTTCAATCACAGATACGCAGTATTTT.

This clonotype was seen only a few times. V is TRBV2 and J is TRBJ2-7; TRBD2 aligns across 8 bases. V lost 8 bases, J lost 3 bases, and 9 bases stayed unmatched. This CDR3 contains 14 residues. CDR1 is SNHLY and CDR2 is FYNNEI in the germline V gene. CDR3 sequence reads: CASRGAGGSYEQYF. DNA of the CDR3: TGTGCCAGCCGGGGGGCGGGAGGTAGCTACGAGCAGTACTTC.

V is TRBV5-1 and J is TRBJ1-2; 8 nucleotides align to TRBD1. The length of the CDR3 is 15 residues. Trimming at V came to 0 bases and at J to 3 bases, leaving 4 bases not matched to a gene. Germline V gene data show CDR1 as SGHRS and CDR2 as YFSETQ. The CDR3, as DNA: TGCGCCAGCAGCTTGGGGACAGGGAATGACTATGGCTACACCTTC. Encoded protein: CASSLGTGNDYGYTF. Full variable domain (outside the CDR3, taken from reference TRBV5-1 and TRBJ1-2): KAGVTQTPRYLIKTRGQQVTLSCSPISGHRSVSWYQQTPGQGLQFLFEYFSETQRNKGNFPGRFSGRQFSNSRSEMNVSTLELGDSALYLCASSLGTGNDYGYTFGSGTRLTVV.

This clonotype was counted a few times. This chain links TRBV20-1 with TRBJ2-1; 8 bases map to TRBD1. J lost 4 bases, V lost 2 bases, and 4 bases had no gene match. Germline values: CDR1 DFQATT, CDR2 SNEGSKA (reference sequence). This CDR3 has 14 amino acids. This CDR3 is CSARQDRAYNEQFF. Written as DNA, the CDR3 is TGCAGTGCTAGACAGGACAGGGCATACAATGAGCAGTTCTTC.